The table lists the clone carrying this T cell receptor (beta chain) with a few counts. As yet, its antigen is unknown. Preparation of TCR beta libraries was done by quantitative 5'-RACE with molecular barcodes. MiXCR, applied by TCRdb to the 5' RACE reads, yields one record per CDR3 protein. Of about 400,000 distinct CDR3 sequences listed, 20% to 25% are singletons. This sample is part of a study of CD8 T cells in ankylosing spondylitis. Study-level findings and limits: Researchers reportedly found disease-linked clones significantly enriched in matched ankylosing spondylitis synovial fluid. Clones linked with disease were CD8+ and fairly uncommon in the peripheral blood. Ankylosing spondylitis blood seemed to carry a telltale TCR beta motif made of roughly 8 highly homologous variants.

With 3 bases removed from V and 5 bases from J, the gap between germline ends came to 7 bases. The germline CDR1 and CDR2 sequences are SQVTM and ANQGSEA. The CDR3 has 11 residues. The sample was blood, either unsorted or a sorted T cell fraction (not recorded which). The chain uses TRBV29-1 and TRBJ2-5; D is unclear. This TCR was sampled from a male donor with ankylosing spondylitis. CDR3 amino acids: CSVDRFETQYF. The CDR3 nucleotides read TGCAGCGTTGACAGGTTCGAGACCCAGTACTTC.